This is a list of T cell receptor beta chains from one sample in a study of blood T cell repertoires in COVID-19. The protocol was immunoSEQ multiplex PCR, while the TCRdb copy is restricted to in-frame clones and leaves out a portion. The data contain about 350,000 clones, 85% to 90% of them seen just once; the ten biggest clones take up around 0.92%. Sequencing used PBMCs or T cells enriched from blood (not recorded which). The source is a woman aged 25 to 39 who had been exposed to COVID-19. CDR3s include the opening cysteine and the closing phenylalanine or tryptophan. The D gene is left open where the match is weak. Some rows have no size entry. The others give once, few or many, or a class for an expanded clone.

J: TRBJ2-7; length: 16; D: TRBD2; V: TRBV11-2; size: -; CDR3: CASSLDGTSGFAEQYF; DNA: TGTGCCAGCAGCTTAGACGGGACTAGCGGGTTTGCCGAGCAGTACTTC
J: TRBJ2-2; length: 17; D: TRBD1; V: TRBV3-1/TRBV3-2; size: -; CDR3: CASSSLLGQGASGELFF; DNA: TGTGCCAGCAGCTCCCTCTTGGGACAGGGGGCGTCCGGGGAGCTGTTTTTT
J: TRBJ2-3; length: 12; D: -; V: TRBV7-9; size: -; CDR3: CASSPRADTQYF; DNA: TGTGCCAGCAGCCCCAGGGCAGATACGCAGTATTTT
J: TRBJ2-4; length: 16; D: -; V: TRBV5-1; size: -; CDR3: CASSTYQGLAKNIQYF; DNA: TGCGCCAGCAGCACATACCAGGGACTAGCCAAAAACATTCAGTACTTC
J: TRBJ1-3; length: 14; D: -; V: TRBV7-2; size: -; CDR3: CASSLGQAGNTIYF; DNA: TGTGCCAGCAGCTTAGGCCAGGCTGGAAACACCATATATTTT
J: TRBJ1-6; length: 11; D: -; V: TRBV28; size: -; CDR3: CASSPRGALHF; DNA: TGTGCCAGCAGCCCCCGGGGTGCCCTCCACTTT
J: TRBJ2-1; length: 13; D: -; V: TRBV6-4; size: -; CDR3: CASTTGDGKEQFF; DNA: TGTGCCAGCACCACGGGGGATGGGAAGGAGCAGTTCTTC
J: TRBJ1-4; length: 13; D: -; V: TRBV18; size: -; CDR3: CASSPNLNEKLFF; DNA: TGTGCCAGCTCACCGAACTTAAATGAAAAACTGTTTTTT
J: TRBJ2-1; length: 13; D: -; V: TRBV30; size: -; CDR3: CAWSASGVNEQFF; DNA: TGTGCCTGGAGTGCCTCGGGGGTTAATGAGCAGTTCTTC
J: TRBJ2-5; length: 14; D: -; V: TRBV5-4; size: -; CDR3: CASSSDWLQETQYF; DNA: TGTGCCAGCAGCTCTGACTGGTTACAAGAGACCCAGTACTTC
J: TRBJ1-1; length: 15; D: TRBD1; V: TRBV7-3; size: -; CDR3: CASSPSGTEYTEAFF; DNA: TGTGCCAGCAGCCCCTCCGGGACAGAGTACACTGAAGCTTTCTTT
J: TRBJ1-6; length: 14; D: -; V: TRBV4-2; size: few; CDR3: CASSPRDRNSPLHF; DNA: TGTGCCAGCAGCCCGCGGGACCGAAATTCACCCCTCCACTTT
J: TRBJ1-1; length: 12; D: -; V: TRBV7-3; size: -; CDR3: CASSRGRGEAFF; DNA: TGTGCCAGCAGCCGAGGGAGGGGTGAAGCTTTCTTT
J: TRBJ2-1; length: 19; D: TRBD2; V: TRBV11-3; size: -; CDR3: CASSLDRGLAGGWGNEQFF; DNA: TGTGCCAGCAGCTTAGATCGTGGACTAGCGGGAGGCTGGGGCAATGAGCAGTTCTTC
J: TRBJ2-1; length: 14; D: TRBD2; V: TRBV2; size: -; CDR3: CASSGASGDNEQFF; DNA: TGTGCCAGCAGTGGGGCTAGCGGAGACAATGAGCAGTTCTTC
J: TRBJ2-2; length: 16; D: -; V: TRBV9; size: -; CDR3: CASSVAPGEGTGELFF; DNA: TGTGCCAGCAGCGTAGCTCCAGGGGAAGGCACCGGGGAGCTGTTTTTT
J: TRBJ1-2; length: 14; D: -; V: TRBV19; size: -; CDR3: CASSTSTGSDGYTF; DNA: TGTGCCAGTAGTACCTCCACAGGGTCGGATGGCTACACCTTC
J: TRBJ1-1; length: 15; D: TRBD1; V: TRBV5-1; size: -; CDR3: CASSLVPGGYTEAFF; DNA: TGCGCCAGCAGCTTGGTGCCAGGGGGTTACACTGAAGCTTTCTTT
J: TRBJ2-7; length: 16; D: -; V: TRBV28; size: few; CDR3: CASSLLGRGESYEQYF; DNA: TGTGCCAGCAGTTTATTGGGCAGGGGGGAATCTTACGAGCAGTACTTC
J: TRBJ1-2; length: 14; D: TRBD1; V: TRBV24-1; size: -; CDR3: CATSETGGNYGYTF; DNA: TGTGCCACCAGTGAAACAGGGGGCAACTATGGCTACACCTTC
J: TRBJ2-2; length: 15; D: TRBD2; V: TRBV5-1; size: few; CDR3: CASSPELAGARELFF; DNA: TGCGCCAGCAGCCCGGAATTAGCGGGAGCTAGGGAGCTGTTTTTT
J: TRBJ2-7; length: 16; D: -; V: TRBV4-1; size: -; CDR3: CASSRDSDSSSYEQYF; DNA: TGCGCCAGCAGCCGGGACTCAGACTCCTCCTCCTACGAGCAGTACTTC
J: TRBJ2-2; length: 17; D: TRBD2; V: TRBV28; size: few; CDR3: CASSSGLAGVRGGELFF; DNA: TGTGCCAGCAGTTCCGGACTAGCGGGAGTCCGGGGCGGGGAGCTGTTTTTT
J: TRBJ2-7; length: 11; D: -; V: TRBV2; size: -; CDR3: CASTPSDEQYF; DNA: TGTGCCAGCACCCCCTCGGACGAGCAGTACTTC
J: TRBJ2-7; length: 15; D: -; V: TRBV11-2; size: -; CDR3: CASSLDLQKVYEQYF; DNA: TGTGCCAGCAGCTTAGATCTCCAGAAAGTCTACGAGCAGTACTTC
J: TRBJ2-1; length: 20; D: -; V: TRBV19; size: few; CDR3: CASSPILIGFTGPLTNEQFF; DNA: TGTGCCAGTAGTCCAATCCTTATCGGGTTCACCGGTCCCCTTACAAATGAGCAGTTCTTC
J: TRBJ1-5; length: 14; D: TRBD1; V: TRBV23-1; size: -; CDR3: CASSPTGINQPQHF; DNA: TGCGCCAGCAGTCCGACAGGGATTAATCAGCCCCAGCATTTT
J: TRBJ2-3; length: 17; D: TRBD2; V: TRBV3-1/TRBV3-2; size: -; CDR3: CASGHHPSGRPPDTQYF; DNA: TGTGCCAGCGGACATCACCCAAGCGGGAGGCCCCCAGATACGCAGTATTTT
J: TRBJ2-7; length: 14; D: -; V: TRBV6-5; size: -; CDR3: CAAKRIASSYEQYF; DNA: TGTGCCGCGAAGAGGATCGCAAGCTCCTACGAGCAGTACTTC
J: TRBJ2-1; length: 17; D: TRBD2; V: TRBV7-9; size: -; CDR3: CASSLVGGSRTYNEQFF; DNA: TGTGCCAGCAGCTTAGTCGGCGGGAGTAGGACCTACAATGAGCAGTTCTTC
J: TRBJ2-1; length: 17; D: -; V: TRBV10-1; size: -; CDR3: CASSEKVWSGPRDEQFF; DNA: TGCGCCAGCAGTGAAAAGGTTTGGAGCGGGCCACGGGATGAGCAGTTCTTC
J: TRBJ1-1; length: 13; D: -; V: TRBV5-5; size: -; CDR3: CASSFRVDTEAFF; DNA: TGTGCCAGCAGCTTCAGGGTAGACACTGAAGCTTTCTTT
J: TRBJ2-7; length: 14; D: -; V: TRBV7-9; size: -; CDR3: CASSLAQSGSEQYF; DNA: TGTGCCAGCAGCTTAGCGCAATCGGGGAGCGAGCAGTACTTC
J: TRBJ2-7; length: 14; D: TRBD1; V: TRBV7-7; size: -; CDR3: CASSLGDRGYEQYF; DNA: TGTGCCAGCAGCTTAGGTGACAGGGGTTACGAGCAGTACTTC
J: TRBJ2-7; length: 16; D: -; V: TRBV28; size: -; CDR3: CASSTPGTPRSYEQYF; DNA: TGTGCCAGCAGTACTCCCGGGACACCCAGATCCTACGAGCAGTACTTC
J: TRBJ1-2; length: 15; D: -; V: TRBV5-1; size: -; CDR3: CASSPLEAHNYGYTF; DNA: TGCGCCAGCAGCCCTCTCGAGGCCCATAACTATGGCTACACCTTC
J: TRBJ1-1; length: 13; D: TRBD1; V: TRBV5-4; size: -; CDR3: CASSLVQGDEAFF; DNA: TGTGCCAGCAGCTTGGTCCAGGGGGATGAAGCTTTCTTT
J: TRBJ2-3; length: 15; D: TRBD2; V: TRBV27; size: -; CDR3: CASNAGTSATDTQYF; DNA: TGTGCCAGCAATGCCGGGACTAGCGCCACAGATACGCAGTATTTT
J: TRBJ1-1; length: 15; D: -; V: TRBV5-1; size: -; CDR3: CASSLEAGLNTEAFF; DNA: TGCGCCAGCAGCTTGGAGGCAGGGCTGAACACTGAAGCTTTCTTT
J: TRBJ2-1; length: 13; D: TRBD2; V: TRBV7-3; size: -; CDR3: CASSLAGVGEQFF; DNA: TGTGCCAGCAGCTTAGCGGGAGTGGGGGAGCAGTTCTTC
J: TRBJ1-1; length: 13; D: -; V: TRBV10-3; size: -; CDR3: CAISGNTNTEAFF; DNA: TGTGCCATCAGTGGTAACACGAACACTGAAGCTTTCTTT
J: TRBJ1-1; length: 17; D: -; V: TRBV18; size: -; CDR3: CASSPRSLGHLNTEAFF; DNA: TGTGCCAGCTCACCACGGTCCTTGGGCCACCTGAACACTGAAGCTTTCTTT
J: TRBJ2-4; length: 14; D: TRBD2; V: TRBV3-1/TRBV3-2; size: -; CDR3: CASSQAGRAYIQYF; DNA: TGTGCCAGCAGCCAGGCAGGGAGGGCCTACATTCAGTACTTC
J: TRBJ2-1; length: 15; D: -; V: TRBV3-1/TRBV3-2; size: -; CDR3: CASSQVRSSYNEQFF; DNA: TGTGCCAGCAGCCAAGTAAGGAGTTCCTACAATGAGCAGTTCTTC
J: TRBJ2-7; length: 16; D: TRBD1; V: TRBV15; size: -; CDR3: CATSRDMGTGGNEQYF; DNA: TGTGCCACCAGCAGAGATATGGGGACAGGGGGCAACGAGCAGTACTTC
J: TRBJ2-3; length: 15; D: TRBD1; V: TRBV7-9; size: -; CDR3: CASSPGTGETDTQYF; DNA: TGTGCCAGCAGCCCCGGGACAGGGGAAACAGATACGCAGTATTTT
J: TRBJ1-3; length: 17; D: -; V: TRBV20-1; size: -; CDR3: CSASQVERGRSGNTIYF; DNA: TGCAGTGCTAGTCAGGTAGAGCGGGGCCGCTCTGGAAACACCATATATTTT
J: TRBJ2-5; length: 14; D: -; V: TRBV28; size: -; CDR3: CASSPPVQRETQYF; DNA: TGTGCCAGCAGTCCCCCCGTCCAGAGGGAGACCCAGTACTTC
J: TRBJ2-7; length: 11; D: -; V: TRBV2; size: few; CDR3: CASSELRRQYF; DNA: TGTGCCAGCAGTGAGTTGCGGCGCCAGTACTTC
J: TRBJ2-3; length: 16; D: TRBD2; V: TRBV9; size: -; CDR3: CASSVGAGGGTDTQYF; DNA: TGTGCCAGCAGCGTAGGGGCGGGAGGGGGGACAGATACGCAGTATTTT
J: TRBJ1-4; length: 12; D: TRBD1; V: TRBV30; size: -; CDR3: CAWGQGDEKLFF; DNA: TGTGCCTGGGGACAGGGTGATGAAAAACTGTTTTTT
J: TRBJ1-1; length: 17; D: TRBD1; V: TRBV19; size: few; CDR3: CASSTLRQGPVGTEAFF; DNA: TGTGCCAGTAGTACCCTACGACAGGGACCGGTGGGCACTGAAGCTTTCTTT
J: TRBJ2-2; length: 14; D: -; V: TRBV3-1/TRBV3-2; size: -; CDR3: CASSHNREGGELFF; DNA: TGTGCCAGCAGCCACAACAGGGAAGGCGGGGAGCTGTTTTTT
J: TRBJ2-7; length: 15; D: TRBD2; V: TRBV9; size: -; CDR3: CASSGRTSGAYEQYF; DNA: TGTGCCAGCAGCGGAAGGACTAGCGGGGCCTACGAGCAGTACTTC
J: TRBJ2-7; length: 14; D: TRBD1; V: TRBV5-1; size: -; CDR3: CASSLEGQPGEQYF; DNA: TGCGCCAGCAGCTTGGAGGGACAGCCCGGCGAGCAGTACTTC
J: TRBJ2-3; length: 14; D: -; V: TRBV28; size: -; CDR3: CASTTPANTDTQYF; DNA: TGTGCCAGCACCACTCCCGCTAACACAGATACGCAGTATTTT
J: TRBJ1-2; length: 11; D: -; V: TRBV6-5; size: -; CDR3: CASLENYGYTF; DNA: TGTGCCAGCTTAGAGAACTATGGCTACACCTTC
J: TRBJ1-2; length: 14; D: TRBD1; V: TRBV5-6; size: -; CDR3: CASSLSDRVYGYTF; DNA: TGTGCCAGCAGCCTGTCAGACAGGGTCTATGGCTACACCTTC
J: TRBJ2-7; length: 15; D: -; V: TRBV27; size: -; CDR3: CASSLWPGSSYEQYF; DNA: TGTGCCAGCAGTTTATGGCCAGGATCGTCCTACGAGCAGTACTTC